Here is one T cell receptor beta chain with its context. The CDR3 sequence is 16 residues long. Germline V gene lookup returns CDR1 GTSNPN and CDR2 SVGIG (reference sequence). Losses at the gene ends were 2 bases for V and 7 bases for J; bases not matched to a gene: 11. The data belong to a study of cytomegalovirus exposure and HLA in healthy donors. PCR was performed using 60 Vbeta and 13 Jbeta primers. In the original processing: Per a later analysis, the number of unique TCR beta chains was roughly 87 million, of which around 9.9 million were shared. Repertoires were generated with immunoSEQ multiplex PCR, while TCRdb's copy carries only in-frame clones and drops some. V and J calls and clone size are those listed in that table; D and trimming were worked out from the DNA. The table records 130,000 or so clones, around 87% of them present only once.

The genes are TRBV30 and TRBJ2-1; 10 nucleotides match TRBD2. This TCR derives from a woman aged 25 to 39 in good health and CMV-seronegative. Sequenced input: PBMCs. The DNA for the CDR3 is TGTGCCTGGAGTTTTCTGAGCGGGGGGGCCCGGAATGAGCAGTTCTTC. It translates to CAWSFLSGGARNEQFF.